A single sample is the source of the 18 T cell receptor beta chains below, sequenced in a study of blood T cell repertoires in COVID-19. Sequencing used immunoSEQ multiplex PCR; TCRdb keeps in-frame clones, though not all of them. The data hold a few hundred thousand clones, with around 88% observed a single time. Sequencing used PBMCs or T cells enriched from blood (not recorded which). The receptors were gathered from a man aged 40-49 years who had recovered from COVID-19.

The J gene is TRBJ2-1, the V gene TRBV7-2; a weak D match, TRBD2 (6 bases). CDR3 length: 13 amino acids. Per the germline V gene, CDR1 is SGHTA and CDR2 is FQGNSA. Trimming removed 5 bases from V and 6 bases from J, with 11 bases in between. The CDR3 nucleotides are TGTGCCAGCAGCCTGGGGGGTCCCAATGAGCAGTTCTTC. This gives the protein CASSLGGPNEQFF.

This chain connects TRBV28 to TRBJ2-7; D ambiguous. The CDR3 spans 14 residues. Germline V CDR1 and CDR2: MDHEN, SYDVKM. The V and J ends lost 7 bases and 0 bases respectively, with 13 bases between them. CDR3 sequence: CASKFKPVSYEQYF. DNA of the CDR3: TGTGCCAGCAAATTCAAACCGGTCTCCTACGAGCAGTACTTC.

The chain recombines TRBV6-5 with TRBJ1-5; 7 bases map to TRBD1. Germline CDR1 is MNHEY and CDR2 is SVGAGI. The CDR3 extends over 14 amino acids. V was pared by 6 bases and J by 3 bases, with 5 bases of the junction left unmatched. This CDR3 is CASRQTGTNQPQHF. In nucleotides, the CDR3 is TGTGCCAGCAGACAGACAGGGACCAATCAGCCCCAGCATTTT.

V usage is TRBV18 and J usage is TRBJ1-5, with D uncertain. This CDR3 is 15 amino acids long. CDR1 and CDR2 from the germline V gene are KGHSH and LQKENI. Trimming stripped 5 bases from V and 0 bases from J, with 11 bases between. CDR3 in DNA: TGTGCCAGCTCATACATGGGAGATAGCAATCAGCCCCAGCATTTT. This encodes CASSYMGDSNQPQHF.

The chain recombines TRBV3-1 (or the pseudogene TRBV3-2) with TRBJ1-3; D call uncertain. The CDR3 runs 14 residues. V lost 7 bases, J lost 1 base, and 11 bases lay in between. CDR1 is LGHDT and CDR2 is YNNKEL in the germline V gene (reference sequence). The CDR3 region is CASTYSTSGNTIYF. The CDR3 DNA reads as TGTGCCAGCACCTACAGCACTTCTGGAAACACCATATATTTT.

This chain joins TRBV11-2 and TRBJ2-6; TRBD1 might be the D (5 bases). The CDR3 is made up of 15 amino acids. Germline-derived CDR1 and CDR2 are SGHAT and FQNNGV. Trimming left V 5 bases short and J 4 bases short, with 12 bases between. CDR3 in DNA: TGTGCCAGCAGCCTTAGGGGTTCCGGGGCCAACGTCCTGACTTTC. Its translation: CASSLRGSGANVLTF.

The rearrangement uses TRBV28 and TRBJ1-4, with D unresolved. V lost 7 bases and J lost 8, with 11 bases in between. The CDR3 spans 12 residues. Germline CDR1 and CDR2: MDHEN and SYDVKM. In nucleotides, the CDR3 is TGTGCCAGCAAGGTGGGAGCCGAAAAACTGTTTTTT. As protein: CASKVGAEKLFF.

The CDR3 DNA sequence: TGTGCCAGCAGCCAAGAAGTGACTAGCTCCTACGAGCAGTACTTC. This codes for CASSQEVTSSYEQYF. The chain has TRBV4-2 and TRBJ2-7; the D gene is possibly TRBD2 (6 bases). Germline V gene lookup returns CDR1 LGHNA and CDR2 YNFKEQ. The CDR3 has 15 amino acids. Trimming cost V 0 bases and J 0 bases, with 9 bases left between them.

This clone was observed a handful of times. The rearrangement uses TRBV6-5 and TRBJ1-1; D is unclear. CDR1 and CDR2 from the germline V gene are MNHEY and SVGAGI. V lost 7 bases and J lost 5, with 11 bases in between. The CDR3 spans 12 residues. CDR3: CASTPGGTEAFF. The CDR3 region has the DNA TGTGCCAGCACTCCGGGAGGGACTGAAGCTTTCTTT.

The CDR3 DNA reads TGTGCTAGTGGTTTGGTTAGGCAGGGAGGAAATCAGCCCCAGCATTTT. Translating gives CASGLVRQGGNQPQHF. V and J are TRBV12-5 and TRBJ1-5, with D tentatively TRBD1 (5 bases). Germline-derived CDR1 and CDR2 are LGHNT and FRNRAP. V was pared by 0 bases and J by 4 bases, with 13 bases between. The CDR3 loop spans 16 amino acids.

The V call is TRBV19, the J call TRBJ1-2; tentative D call: TRBD1 (6 bases). The V and J ends lost 7 bases and 7 bases respectively, with 13 bases between them. The CDR3 loop spans 12 amino acids. Per the germline V gene, CDR1 is LNHDA and CDR2 is SQIVND (reference sequence). The CDR3 reads CASTQGWGGYTF. CDR3 coding DNA: TGTGCCAGTACACAGGGATGGGGTGGCTACACCTTC.

The rearrangement joins TRBV7-8 to TRBJ1-1; D ambiguous. The germline CDR1 and CDR2 sequences are SGHVS and FQNEAQ. V shed 1 base and J shed 2 bases, with 23 bases lying between them. The CDR3 contains 19 residues. In nucleotides, the CDR3 is TGTGCCAGCAGCTTAGATTCTCGGGAGTCGGTCAGGCCCAACACTGAAGCTTTCTTT. Protein: CASSLDSRESVRPNTEAFF.

This clone was observed many times. Other DNA sequences in the same sample also yield this CDR3. The chain is built from TRBV15 and TRBJ2-7, with 15 bases matching TRBD2. Germline loops: CDR1 LNHNV, CDR2 YYDKDF (reference sequence). CDR3 length: 16 residues. J gave up 4 bases and V 3 bases, and 4 bases lay outside the gene matches. The CDR3 is CATSSGLAGGPYEQYF. CDR3 coding DNA: TGTGCCACCAGCAGCGGACTAGCGGGGGGGCCGTACGAGCAGTACTTC.

V is TRBV6-5 and J is TRBJ2-1; a weak D match, TRBD1 (6 bases). Trimming shortened V by 8 bases and J by 0 bases, and 14 bases separated the two germline ends. CDR3 size: 15 residues. CDR1 and CDR2 (germline): MNHEY, SVGAGI. CDR3 region: CASRRDTSSYNEQFF. The CDR3 coding sequence is TGTGCCAGCCGTAGGGACACGAGCTCCTACAATGAGCAGTTCTTC.

The chain joins TRBV4-2 to TRBJ1-1; 9 nucleotides agree with TRBD1. The ends lost 4 bases at V and 2 bases at J; junction bases unmatched: 23. The CDR3 contains 21 residues. Germline V gene sequence: CDR1 LGHNA, CDR2 YNFKEQ. CDR3 nucleotide sequence: TGTGCCAGCAGCCTCTTTTTATTATCGGGACAGGGCCCAAACCTAAACACTGAAGCTTTCTTT. This codes for CASSLFLLSGQGPNLNTEAFF.

The chain joins TRBV7-6 to TRBJ2-3; 11 nucleotides line up with TRBD2. The germline CDR1 and CDR2 sequences are SGHVS and FNYEAQ. This CDR3 is built from 16 residues. The V gene end was trimmed by 5 bases and the J gene end by 4 bases; junction bases not matched to a gene: 8. The CDR3 DNA follows: TGTGCCAGCAGCCGCGACGTACTAGCGGGGGCAGATACGCAGTATTTT. It encodes CASSRDVLAGADTQYF.

J is TRBJ1-2 and V is TRBV5-1; D unclear. Trimming pared 4 bases from V and 7 bases from J, leaving 14 bases between. This CDR3 is 13 amino acids long. Germline V gives CDR1 SGHRS, CDR2 YFSETQ. The CDR3 DNA reads as TGCGCCAGCAGCCCGACCCCAGGTGGTGGCTACACCTTC. Its protein product is CASSPTPGGGYTF.

This chain links TRBV10-3 with TRBJ2-7; no reliable D call. The CDR3 extends over 12 amino acids. Trimming stripped 6 bases from V and 5 bases from J, with 11 bases between. Germline-derived CDR1 and CDR2 are ENHRY and SYGVKD. CDR3 in amino acids: CAISNLEDEQYF. For the CDR3, the DNA is TGTGCCATCAGCAATTTAGAGGACGAGCAGTACTTC.